A single sample gave rise to the 19 T cell receptor beta chains below, sequenced in a study of CD8+CD57+ T cells in acquired aplastic anemia. Genomic DNA, the template, was used for profiling of the TCR beta VDJ and CDR3. TCRdb reprocessed the reads via MiXCR and lists one record per CDR3 protein. The table lists 160,000 or so distinct CDR3 sequences, about 48% of them singletons, with 30% to 40% in the top ten. Patients included in sequencing had previously demonstrated CD8+CD57+ cell expansion by flow cytometry. Sequencing used sorted CD4+, CD8+, or CD8+CD57+ T cells (not recorded which) from PBMCs. Receptors were obtained from a human donor with aplastic anemia.

The chain has TRBV24-1 and TRBJ1-4; the D is unclear. Germline loops: CDR1 KGHDR, CDR2 SFDVKD. With 1 base removed from V and 4 bases from J, the gap between germline ends came to 9 bases. The CDR3 has 15 amino acids. The CDR3 spells CATSDFGQINEKLFF. The DNA of the CDR3 is TGTGCCACCAGTGATTTTGGGCAGATTAATGAAAAACTGTTTTTT.

This clonotype was counted a few times. Here the CDR3 omits its conserved ending phenylalanine or tryptophan, so a read error is the likely source. CDR3 amino acids: CASSQRDGVNEKLFL. The CDR3 DNA is TGCGCCAGCAGCCAAAGAGATGGGGTAAATGAAAAACTGTTTCTT. The V call is TRBV4-1, the J call TRBJ1-4; no firm D call. Per the germline V gene, CDR1 is MGHRA and CDR2 is YSYEKL. The CDR3 length is 15 residues. Trimming took off 2 bases at V and 5 bases at J, with 12 bases between the two ends.

With regard to this clonotype: A much larger clone lies a single base off, so this may be a read error. CDR3 nucleotides: TGTGCCAGTGGTATAGATTCGGAGCTAGCAGCCACCGGGGAGCTGTTTTTT. Translating it yields CASGIDSELAATGELFF. The chain employs TRBV19 and TRBJ2-2; weak D call: TRBD2 (5 bases). Germline V lookup: CDR1 LNHDA, CDR2 SQIVND (reference sequence). This CDR3 has 17 amino acids.

Points on this clonotype: A single base separates this from a much larger clone, so it may be a read error. This chain uses TRBV6-5 with TRBJ1-1; D gene ambiguous. Germline CDR1 is MNHEY and CDR2 is SVGAGI. This CDR3 is 13 amino acids long. Trimming shortened V by 2 bases and J by 6 bases, and 10 bases separated the two germline ends. The CDR3 spells CASSYVPRPEAFF. The CDR3, as DNA: TGTGCCAGCAGTTACGTCCCGCGCCCTGAAGCTTTCTTT.

This clonotype was observed at least ten times. This rearrangement joins TRBV10-1 to TRBJ2-7; unclear D gene. The CDR3 has 13 residues. Trimming left V 7 bases short and J 5 bases short, with 15 bases between. CDR1 WNHNN and CDR2 SYGVQD come from the germline V gene (reference sequence). The CDR3 sequence: CASTPPSGHEQYF. Here the CDR3 DNA reads TGCGCCAGCACCCCACCCTCGGGTCACGAGCAGTACTTC.

J is TRBJ2-5 and V is TRBV6-4; no firm D call. The CDR3 is 13 amino acids. With 6 bases removed from V and 0 bases from J, the gap between germline ends came to 8 bases. CDR1 and CDR2 from the germline V gene are MRHNA and SNTAGT. The chain's CDR3 is CASSPMHQETQYF. CDR3 in DNA: TGTGCCAGCAGCCCCATGCACCAAGAGACCCAGTACTTC.

This clonotype was detected a few times. This chain joins TRBV20-1 and TRBJ1-3; no firm D call. V lost 0 bases and J lost 0, with 12 bases in between. Germline V gives CDR1 DFQATT, CDR2 SNEGSKA (reference sequence). This CDR3 has 16 amino acids. The CDR3 coding sequence is TGCAGTGCTAGAGACCCGGACTGGACCTCTGGAAACACCATATATTTT. This codes for CSARDPDWTSGNTIYF.

This clonotype was counted at least ten times. V and J are TRBV20-1 and TRBJ1-1; 9 bases match TRBD1. CDR1 DFQATT and CDR2 SNEGSKA come from the germline V gene (reference sequence). The length of the CDR3 is 13 residues. The V segment lost 6 bases and the J segment 5 bases; nucleotides outside the gene matches: 7. CDR3 region: CSATGGLGTEAFF. As DNA, the CDR3 is TGCAGTGCCACAGGGGGCTTGGGGACTGAAGCTTTCTTT.

There are a few counts of this clonotype. The chain joins TRBV6-1 to TRBJ2-1, with TRBD2 matching over 7 bases. The CDR3 contains 13 residues. CDR1 MNHNS and CDR2 SASEGT come from the germline V gene. Trimming removed 11 bases from V and 6 bases from J; junction bases left unmatched: 10. CDR3 in amino acids: CAVTSRPPNEQFF. As DNA, the CDR3 is TGTGCCGTGACTAGCCGGCCCCCCAATGAGCAGTTCTTC.

This rearrangement joins TRBV29-1 to TRBJ2-7, with D perhaps matching TRBD1 (7 bases). Deletions cut 7 bases from V and 5 bases from J, with 18 bases between. The CDR3 extends over 13 amino acids. Germline V gives CDR1 SQVTM, CDR2 ANQGSEA. The CDR3 here is CSAQEGAGDEQYF. The CDR3 nucleotides read TGCAGCGCCCAGGAGGGGGCTGGAGACGAGCAGTACTTC.

The rearrangement joins TRBV19 to TRBJ1-2, with no clear D. Germline assignment: CDR1 LNHDA and CDR2 SQIVND (reference sequence). V was cut by 5 bases and J by 4 bases, with 8 bases left in between. This CDR3 is built from 12 residues. The CDR3: CASSSRSYGYTF. CDR3 bases: TGTGCCAGTAGTTCCCGCTCCTATGGCTACACCTTC.

There are many counts of this clonotype. The rearrangement joins TRBV7-3 to TRBJ1-1; tentatively, D is TRBD1 (5 bases). The CDR3 loop spans 13 amino acids. The V end was cut by 3 bases, the J end by 1 base, with 6 bases between. Looked up from germline, CDR1 is SGHTA and CDR2 is FQGTGA. The CDR3 DNA reads TGTGCCAGCAGCTTGACAGAGAACACTGAAGCTTTCTTT. Translating gives CASSLTENTEAFF.

This clonotype was counted many times. The chain links TRBV5-6 to TRBJ1-2; D is ambiguous. V shed 0 bases and J shed 3 bases, with 12 bases lying between them. Looked up from germline, CDR1 is SGHDT and CDR2 is YYEEEE. The CDR3 runs to 15 residues. DNA for the CDR3: TGTGCCAGCAGCTTGGTCTCCGAGTCCTACTATGGCTACACCTTC. Amino acids: CASSLVSESYYGYTF.

V is TRBV10-3 and J is TRBJ1-5, with 7 bases that match TRBD1. The CDR3 length is 15 residues. CDR1 and CDR2 from the germline V gene are ENHRY and SYGVKD. V was pared by 4 bases and J by 6 bases, with 9 bases of the junction left unmatched. The CDR3 coding sequence is TGTGCCATCAGTGTTGGGACAGTGGAAGGTCAGCCCCAGCATTTT. Amino acid sequence: CAISVGTVEGQPQHF.

This clonotype was observed at least ten times. The rearrangement uses TRBV28 and TRBJ1-2; 8 bases align to TRBD1. CDR3 length: 15 residues. From germline, CDR1 is MDHEN and CDR2 SYDVKM. The trim removed 3 bases at V and 4 bases at J, leaving 7 bases unmatched. This CDR3 reads CASSFGPTGAYGYTF. The DNA of the CDR3 is TGTGCCAGCAGTTTCGGTCCGACAGGGGCCTATGGCTACACCTTC.

This chain joins TRBV15 and TRBJ2-2, with a weak D call TRBD2 (5 bases). CDR3 length: 12 amino acids. Germline CDR1 LNHNV, CDR2 YYDKDF (reference sequence). Between the trimmed V and J ends, which lost 6 bases and 6 bases, there was a span of 8 bases. The DNA of the CDR3 is TGTGCCACCAGGGAGGTGGCCGGGGAGCTGTTTTTT. Its translation: CATREVAGELFF.

This clonotype appeared a few times. The V gene is TRBV6-1, the J gene TRBJ1-1; no clear D. Between the trimmed V and J ends, which lost 5 bases and 8 bases, there was a span of 12 bases. This CDR3 region has 12 residues. Germline lookup yields CDR1 MNHNS and CDR2 SASEGT. DNA of the CDR3: TGTGCCAGCAGTACCGAGGGCGGAGAAGCTTTCTTT. Its protein product is CASSTEGGEAFF.

With respect to this clonotype: The missing conserved phenylalanine or tryptophan at the end of this CDR3 makes a read error likely. The chain combines TRBV29-1 with TRBJ2-7, with D possibly TRBD1 on 6 matching bases. The germline V gene has CDR1 SQVTM and CDR2 ANQGSEA. This CDR3 spans 12 amino acids. The CDR3 region is CSIRDNSYEQYL. CDR3 coding DNA: TGCAGTATCCGGGACAACTCCTACGAGCAGTACTTG.

This clonotype came up once. The chain uses TRBV29-1 and TRBJ2-5, with D unclear. Germline V gives CDR1 SQVTM, CDR2 ANQGSEA. This CDR3 region has 10 residues. Trimming cost V 8 bases and J 5 bases, with 9 bases left between them. The CDR3 is CSYFTETQYF. CDR3 sequence (DNA): TGCAGCTACTTTACGGAGACCCAGTACTTC.